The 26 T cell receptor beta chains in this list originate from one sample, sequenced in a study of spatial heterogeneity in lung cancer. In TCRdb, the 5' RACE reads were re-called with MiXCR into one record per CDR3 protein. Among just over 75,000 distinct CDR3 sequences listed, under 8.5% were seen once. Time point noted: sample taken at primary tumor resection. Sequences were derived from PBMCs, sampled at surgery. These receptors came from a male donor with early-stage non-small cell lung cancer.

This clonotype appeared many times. CDR3 protein: CSADRQTNYGYTF. CDR3 DNA sequence: TGCAGCGCAGACAGGCAGACTAACTATGGCTACACCTTC. The rearrangement uses TRBV29-1 and TRBJ1-2; possible D gene TRBD1, 6 bases. V lost 7 bases and J lost 0, with 12 bases in between. The V gene's germline CDR1 is SQVTM and CDR2 ANQGSEA. The CDR3 runs to 13 residues.

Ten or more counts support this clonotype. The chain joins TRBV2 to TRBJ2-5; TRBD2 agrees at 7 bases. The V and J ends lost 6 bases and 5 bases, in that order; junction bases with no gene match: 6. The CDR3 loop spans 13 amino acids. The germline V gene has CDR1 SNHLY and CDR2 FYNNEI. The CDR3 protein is CASSGGTLETQYF. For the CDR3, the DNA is TGTGCCAGCAGCGGGGGGACTTTGGAGACCCAGTACTTC.

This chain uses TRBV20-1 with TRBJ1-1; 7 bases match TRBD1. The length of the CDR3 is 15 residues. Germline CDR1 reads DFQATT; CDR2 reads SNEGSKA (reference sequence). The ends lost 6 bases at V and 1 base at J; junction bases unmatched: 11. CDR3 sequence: CSAQWNRGGNTEAFF. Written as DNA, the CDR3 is TGCAGTGCGCAGTGGAACAGGGGAGGGAACACTGAAGCTTTCTTT.

Here the CDR3 DNA reads TGTGCCAGCAGGGATGACAGGGGGCCTCAGCCCCAGCATTTT. Translating it yields CASRDDRGPQPQHF. V is TRBV6-2 or TRBV6-3 and J is TRBJ1-5; 10 bases match TRBD1. CDR3 length: 14 residues. With 6 bases clipped from V and 6 bases from J, the junction kept 5 bases outside the gene matches. Germline CDR1 is MNHEY and CDR2 is SVGEGT.

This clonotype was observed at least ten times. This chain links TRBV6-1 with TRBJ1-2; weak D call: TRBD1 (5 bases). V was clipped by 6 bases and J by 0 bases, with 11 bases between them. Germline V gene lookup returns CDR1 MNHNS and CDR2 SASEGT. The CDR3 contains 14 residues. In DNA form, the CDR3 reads TGTGCCAGCAGGATGCGACAGCCTAACTATGGCTACACCTTC. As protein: CASRMRQPNYGYTF.

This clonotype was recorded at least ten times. The CDR3 here is CASSIGTSGIREQFF. CDR3 in DNA: TGTGCCAGTAGTATAGGGACTAGCGGGATAAGGGAGCAGTTCTTC. V and J are TRBV19 and TRBJ2-1, with 12 bases that match TRBD2. The CDR3 is 15 amino acids. The J segment lost 10 bases and the V segment lost 1 base, leaving 5 bases of the junction unmatched. Germline loops: CDR1 LNHDA, CDR2 SQIVND (reference sequence). Full variable domain (remainder filled in from reference TRBV19 and TRBJ2-1): DGGITQSPKYLFRKEGQNVTLSCEQNLNHDAMYWYRQDPGQGLRLIYYSQIVNDFQKGDIAEGYSVSREKKESFPLTVTSAQKNPTAFYLCASSIGTSGIREQFFGPGTRLTVL.

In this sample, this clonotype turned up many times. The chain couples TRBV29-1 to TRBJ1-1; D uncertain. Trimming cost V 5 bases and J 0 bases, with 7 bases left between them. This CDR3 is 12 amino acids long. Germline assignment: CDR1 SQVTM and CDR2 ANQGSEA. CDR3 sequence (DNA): TGCAGCGTTTCTTACGTGAACACTGAAGCTTTCTTT. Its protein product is CSVSYVNTEAFF.

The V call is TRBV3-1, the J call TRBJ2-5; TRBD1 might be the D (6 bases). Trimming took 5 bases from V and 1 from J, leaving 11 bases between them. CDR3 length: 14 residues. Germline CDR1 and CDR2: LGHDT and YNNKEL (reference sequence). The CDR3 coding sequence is TGTGCCAGCAGCGAAAGAGGGGGCCAAGAGACCCAGTACTTC. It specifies CASSERGGQETQYF.

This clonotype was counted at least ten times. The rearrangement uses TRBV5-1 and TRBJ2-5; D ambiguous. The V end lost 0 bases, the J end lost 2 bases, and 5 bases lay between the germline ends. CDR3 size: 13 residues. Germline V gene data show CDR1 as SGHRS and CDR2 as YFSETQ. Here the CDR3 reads CASSLGLQETQYF. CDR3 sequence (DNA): TGCGCCAGCAGCTTGGGACTTCAAGAGACCCAGTACTTC.

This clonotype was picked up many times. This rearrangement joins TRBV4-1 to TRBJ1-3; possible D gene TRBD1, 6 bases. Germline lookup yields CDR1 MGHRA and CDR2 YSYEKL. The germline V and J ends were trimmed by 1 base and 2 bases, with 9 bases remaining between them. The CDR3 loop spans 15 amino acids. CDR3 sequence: CASSQGGQPGNTIYF. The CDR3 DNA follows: TGCGCCAGCAGCCAAGGGGGGCAGCCTGGAAACACCATATATTTT.

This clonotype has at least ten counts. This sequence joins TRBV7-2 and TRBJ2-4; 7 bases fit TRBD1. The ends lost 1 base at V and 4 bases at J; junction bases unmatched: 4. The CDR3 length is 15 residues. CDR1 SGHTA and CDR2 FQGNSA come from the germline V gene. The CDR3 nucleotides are TGTGCCAGCAGCTTAGGGGGGACAGTGAAAAACATTCAGTACTTC. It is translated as CASSLGGTVKNIQYF.

Here the CDR3 reads CAGGQGREKLFF. For the CDR3, the DNA is TGTGCCGGCGGACAGGGGAGGGAAAAACTGTTTTTT. The chain has TRBV6-1 and TRBJ1-4, with 9 nucleotides matching TRBD1. Germline lookup yields CDR1 MNHNS and CDR2 SASEGT. J lost 8 bases, V lost 11 bases, and 6 bases had no gene match. The CDR3 loop spans 12 amino acids.

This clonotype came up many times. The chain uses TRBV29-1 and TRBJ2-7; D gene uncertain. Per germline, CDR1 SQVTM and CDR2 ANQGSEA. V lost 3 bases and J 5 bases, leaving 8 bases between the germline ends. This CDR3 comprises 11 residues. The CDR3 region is CSVDNTHEQYF. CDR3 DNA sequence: TGCAGCGTTGATAACACCCACGAGCAGTACTTC.

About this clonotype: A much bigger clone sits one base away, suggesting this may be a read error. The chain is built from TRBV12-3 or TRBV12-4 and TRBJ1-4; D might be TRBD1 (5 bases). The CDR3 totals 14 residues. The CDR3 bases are TGTGCCAGCAGTCTGACAGAATTCAATGAAAAACTGTCTTTT. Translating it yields CASSLTEFNEKLSF.

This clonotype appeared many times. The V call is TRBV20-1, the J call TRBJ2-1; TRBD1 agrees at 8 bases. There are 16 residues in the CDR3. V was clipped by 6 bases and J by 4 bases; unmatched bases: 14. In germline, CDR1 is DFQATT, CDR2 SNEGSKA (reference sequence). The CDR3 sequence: CSAPRTGPINYNEQFF. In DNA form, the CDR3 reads TGCAGTGCCCCCCGGACAGGGCCGATCAATTACAATGAGCAGTTCTTC.

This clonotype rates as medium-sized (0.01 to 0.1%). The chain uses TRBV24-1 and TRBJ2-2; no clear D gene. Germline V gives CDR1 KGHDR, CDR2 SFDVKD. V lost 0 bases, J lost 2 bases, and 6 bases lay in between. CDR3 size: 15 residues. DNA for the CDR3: TGTGCCACCAGTGATTTGAGGACCAACACCGGGGAGCTGTTTTTT. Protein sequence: CATSDLRTNTGELFF.

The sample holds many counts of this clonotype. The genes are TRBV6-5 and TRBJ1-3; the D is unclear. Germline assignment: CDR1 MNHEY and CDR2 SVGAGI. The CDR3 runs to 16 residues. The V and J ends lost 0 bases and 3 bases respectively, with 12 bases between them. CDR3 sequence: CASSYSRTSFGNTIYF. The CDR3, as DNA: TGTGCCAGCAGTTACTCTAGGACGAGTTTTGGAAACACCATATATTTT.

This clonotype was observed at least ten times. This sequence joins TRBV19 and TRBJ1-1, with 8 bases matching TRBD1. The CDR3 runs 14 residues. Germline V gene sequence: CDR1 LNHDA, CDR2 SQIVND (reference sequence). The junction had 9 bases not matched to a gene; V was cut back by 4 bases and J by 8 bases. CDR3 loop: CASSSGQGRAEAFF. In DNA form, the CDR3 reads TGTGCCAGTAGTAGCGGACAGGGAAGGGCCGAAGCTTTCTTT.

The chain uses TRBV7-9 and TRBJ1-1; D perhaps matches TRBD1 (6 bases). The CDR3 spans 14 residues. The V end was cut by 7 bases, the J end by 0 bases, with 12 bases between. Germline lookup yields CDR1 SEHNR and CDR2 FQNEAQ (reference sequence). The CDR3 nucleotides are TGTGCCAGCACCGGACAGCAGATGAACACTGAAGCTTTCTTT. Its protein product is CASTGQQMNTEAFF. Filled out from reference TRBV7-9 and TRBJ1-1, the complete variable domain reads DTGVSQNPRHKITKRGQNVTFRCDPISEHNRLYWYRQTLGQGPEFLTYFQNEAQLEKSRLLSDRFSAERPKGSFSTLEIQRTEQGDSAMYLCASTGQQMNTEAFFGQGTRLTVV.

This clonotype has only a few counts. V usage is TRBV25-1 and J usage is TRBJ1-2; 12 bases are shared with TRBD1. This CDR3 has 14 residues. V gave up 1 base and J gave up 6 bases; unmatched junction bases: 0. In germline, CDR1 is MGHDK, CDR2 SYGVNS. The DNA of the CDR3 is TGTGCCAGCAGTGAATGGGACAGGGGGCATGGCTACACCTTC. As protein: CASSEWDRGHGYTF.

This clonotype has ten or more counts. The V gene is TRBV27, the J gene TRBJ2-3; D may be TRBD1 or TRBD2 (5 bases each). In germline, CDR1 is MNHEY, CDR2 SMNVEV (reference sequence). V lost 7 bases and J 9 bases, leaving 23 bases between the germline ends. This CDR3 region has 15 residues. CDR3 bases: TGTGCCAGCACCTGGGAAGGGACCGCCACGGGGACGCAGTATTTT. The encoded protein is CASTWEGTATGTQYF.

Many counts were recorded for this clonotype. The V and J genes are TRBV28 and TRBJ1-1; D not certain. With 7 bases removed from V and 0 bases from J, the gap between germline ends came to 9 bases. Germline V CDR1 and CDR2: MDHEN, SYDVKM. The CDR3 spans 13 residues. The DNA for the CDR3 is TGTGCCAGCAAGCTTCCCTTGAACACTGAAGCTTTCTTT. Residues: CASKLPLNTEAFF.

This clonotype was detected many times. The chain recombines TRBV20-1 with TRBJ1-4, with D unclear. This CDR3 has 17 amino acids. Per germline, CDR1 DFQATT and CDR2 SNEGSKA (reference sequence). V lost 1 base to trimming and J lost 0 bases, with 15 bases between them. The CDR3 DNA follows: TGCAGTGCTAGAGGGGCGAGAGAGATGACAACTAATGAAAAACTGTTTTTT. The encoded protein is CSARGAREMTTNEKLFF.

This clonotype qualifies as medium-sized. The CDR3 coding sequence is TGTGCCAGCAGTGAAGCTTATAGCAATCAGCCCCAGCATTTT. Translation gives CASSEAYSNQPQHF. J is TRBJ1-5 and V is TRBV2; D unclear. Germline values: CDR1 SNHLY, CDR2 FYNNEI. Trimming cost V 0 bases and J 0 bases, with 3 bases left between them. The CDR3 length is 14 residues.

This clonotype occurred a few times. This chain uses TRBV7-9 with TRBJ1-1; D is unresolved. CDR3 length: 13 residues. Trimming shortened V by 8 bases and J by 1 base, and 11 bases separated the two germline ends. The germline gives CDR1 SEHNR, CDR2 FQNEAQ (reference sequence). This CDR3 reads CASGSRRNTEAFF. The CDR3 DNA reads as TGTGCCAGCGGAAGTAGGAGGAACACTGAAGCTTTCTTT.

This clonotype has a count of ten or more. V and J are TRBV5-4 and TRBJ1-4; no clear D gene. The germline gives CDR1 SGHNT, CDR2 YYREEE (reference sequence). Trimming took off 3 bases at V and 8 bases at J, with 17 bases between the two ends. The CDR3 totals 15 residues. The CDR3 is CASSSGPDPQEKLFF. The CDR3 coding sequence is TGTGCCAGCAGCTCTGGGCCTGACCCGCAGGAAAAACTGTTTTTT.